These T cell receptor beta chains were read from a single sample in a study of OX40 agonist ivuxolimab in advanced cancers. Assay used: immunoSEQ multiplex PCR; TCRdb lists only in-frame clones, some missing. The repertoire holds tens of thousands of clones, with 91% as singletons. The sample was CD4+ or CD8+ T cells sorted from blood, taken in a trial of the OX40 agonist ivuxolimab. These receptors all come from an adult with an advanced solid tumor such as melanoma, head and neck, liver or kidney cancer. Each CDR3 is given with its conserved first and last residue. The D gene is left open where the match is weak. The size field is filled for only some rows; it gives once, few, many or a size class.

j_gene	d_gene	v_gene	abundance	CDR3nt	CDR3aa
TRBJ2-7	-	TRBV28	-	TGTGCCAGCAGAGCTGGGACTCTTCCCTACGAGCAGTACTTC	CASRAGTLPYEQYF
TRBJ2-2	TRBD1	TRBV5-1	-	TGCGCCAGCGGGAATCAGCAGCTTTCCGGGACAGTAAACACCGGGGAGCTGTTTTTT	CASGNQQLSGTVNTGELFF
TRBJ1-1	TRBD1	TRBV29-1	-	TGCAGCGCCACGGGACAGACTGAAGCTTTCTTT	CSATGQTEAFF
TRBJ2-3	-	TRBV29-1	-	TGCAGCGTTGTTGCAAATACGCAGTATTTT	CSVVANTQYF
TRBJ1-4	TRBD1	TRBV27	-	TGTGCCAGCACCGGGACAGGTACTAATGAAAAACTGTTTTTT	CASTGTGTNEKLFF
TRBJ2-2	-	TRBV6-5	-	TGTGTCACAGGCTGGAGCAACACCGGGGAGCTGTTTTTT	CVTGWSNTGELFF
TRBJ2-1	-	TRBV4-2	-	TGTGCCAGCAGCCAAGAGAGGGCCCATGAGCAGTTCTTC	CASSQERAHEQFF
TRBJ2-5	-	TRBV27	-	TGTGCCAGCAGTTTTGGTCTAGGCCAAGAGACCCAGTACTTC	CASSFGLGQETQYF
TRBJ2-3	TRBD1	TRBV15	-	TGTGCCACCAGCAGAGATCAGGGGGCGTTAGATACGCAGTATTTT	CATSRDQGALDTQYF
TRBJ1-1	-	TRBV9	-	TGTGCCAGCAGCGTAGGGCAGGGCCCGAAGGGCACTGAAGCTTTCTTT	CASSVGQGPKGTEAFF
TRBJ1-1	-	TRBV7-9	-	TGTGCCAGCAGCTTGGCAGAAGAGAACACTGAAGCTTTCTTT	CASSLAEENTEAFF
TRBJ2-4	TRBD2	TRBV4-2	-	TGTGCCAGCAGCCAGGATAGCGGGATCGCGAACATTCAGTACTTC	CASSQDSGIANIQYF
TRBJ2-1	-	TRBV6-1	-	TGTGCCAGCAGTGCTATCCTAGCCCCGGGTAATGAGCAGTTCTTC	CASSAILAPGNEQFF
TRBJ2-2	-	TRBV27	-	TGTGCCAGCAGTTTATTAGCAGGGTCCACCGGGGAGCTGTTTTTT	CASSLLAGSTGELFF
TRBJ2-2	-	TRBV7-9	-	TGTGCCAGCAGCTCCCTAGCATCCGGGAACACCGGGGAGCTGTTTTTT	CASSSLASGNTGELFF
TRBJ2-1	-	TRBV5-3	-	TGTGCCAGAAGCCAACCTCACCCGGGCCGGAGAGGGGGATACAATGAGCAGTTCTTC	CARSQPHPGRRGGYNEQFF
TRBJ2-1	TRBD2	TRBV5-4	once	TGTGCCAGCAGCTTAATAGCGGGAGGGAGTTACCACAATGAGCAGTTCTTC	CASSLIAGGSYHNEQFF
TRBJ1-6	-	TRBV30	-	TGTGCCTGGAGTGTGGCGACAACCTATAATTCACCCCTCCACTTT	CAWSVATTYNSPLHF
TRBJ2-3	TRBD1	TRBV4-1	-	TGCGCCAGCAGCCAAGGACAGGGATACACAGATACGCAGTATTTT	CASSQGQGYTDTQYF
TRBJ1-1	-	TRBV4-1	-	TGCGCCAGCAGCCAGACACAGGGCAGTGGCACTGAAGCTTTCTTT	CASSQTQGSGTEAFF
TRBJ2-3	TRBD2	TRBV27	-	TGTGCCAGCAGTTTATTGGCGGGAGGTTCCGATACGCAGTATTTT	CASSLLAGGSDTQYF
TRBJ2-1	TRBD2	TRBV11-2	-	TGTGCCAGCAGCTTGGCACTAGCGGGATTCAATGAGCAGTTCTTC	CASSLALAGFNEQFF
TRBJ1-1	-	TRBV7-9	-	TGTGCCAGCAGCTTAGATGTGAACACTGAAGCTTTCTTT	CASSLDVNTEAFF
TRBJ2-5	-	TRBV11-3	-	TGTGCCAGCAGCCCTAACCGGATGGGAGAGACCCAGTACTTC	CASSPNRMGETQYF
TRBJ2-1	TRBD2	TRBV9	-	TGTGCCAGCAGCGCCTTCACTTTAGCGGGGGGGCCGGAATTCTTC	CASSAFTLAGGPEFF
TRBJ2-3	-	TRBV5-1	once	TGCGCCAGCAGACGTCTTGGGGGAGGAGATACGCAGTATTTT	CASRRLGGGDTQYF
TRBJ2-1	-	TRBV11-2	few	TGTGCCAGCAGAAACTCTGGGTATGAGCAGTTCTTC	CASRNSGYEQFF
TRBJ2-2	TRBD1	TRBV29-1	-	TGCAGCGTTGAAGAGGGAATCGGGGGACAGGGGAACACCGGGGAGCTGTTTTTT	CSVEEGIGGQGNTGELFF